The entry below describes one T cell receptor beta chain. From its re-call of the 5' RACE reads, TCRdb lists each CDR3 protein once, without DNA. In total, the table holds approximately 400,000 distinct CDR3 sequences. This specimen belongs to a study of monozygotic twins with inflammatory bowel disease. Per germline, CDR1 SGHTA and CDR2 FQGNSA. This CDR3 has 14 amino acids. The source of this sequence is a human donor with ulcerative colitis or Crohn's disease, or a healthy co-twin of an affected twin (not recorded which). Sequencing used blood. The genes are TRBV7-2 and TRBJ2-3; TCRdb gives TRBD1 as the D gene, but with no DNA this cannot be confirmed. CDR3 sequence: CASSLTGGADTQYF.